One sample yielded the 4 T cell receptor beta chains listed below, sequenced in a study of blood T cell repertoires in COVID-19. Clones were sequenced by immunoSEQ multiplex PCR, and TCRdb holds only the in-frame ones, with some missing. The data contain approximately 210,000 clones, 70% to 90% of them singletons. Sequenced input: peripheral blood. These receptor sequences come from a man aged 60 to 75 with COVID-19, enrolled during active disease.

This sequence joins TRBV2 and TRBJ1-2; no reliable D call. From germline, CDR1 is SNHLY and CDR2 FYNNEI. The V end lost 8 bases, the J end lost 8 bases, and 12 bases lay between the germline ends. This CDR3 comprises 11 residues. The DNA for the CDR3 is TGTGCCAGCGGTTCCCGGTGGGGCTACACCTTC. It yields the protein CASGSRWGYTF.

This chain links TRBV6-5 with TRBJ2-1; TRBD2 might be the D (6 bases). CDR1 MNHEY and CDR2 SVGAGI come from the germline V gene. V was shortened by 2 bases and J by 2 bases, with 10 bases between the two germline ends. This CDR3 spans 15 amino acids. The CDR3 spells CASSYGGKTYNEQFF. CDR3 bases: TGTGCCAGCAGTTACGGCGGGAAGACCTACAATGAGCAGTTCTTC.

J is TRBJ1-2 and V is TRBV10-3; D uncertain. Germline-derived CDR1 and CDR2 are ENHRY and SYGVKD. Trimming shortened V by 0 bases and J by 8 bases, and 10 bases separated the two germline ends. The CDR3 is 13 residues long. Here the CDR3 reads CAISESRNRGYTF. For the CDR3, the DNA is TGTGCCATCAGTGAGTCCAGGAATCGGGGCTACACCTTC.

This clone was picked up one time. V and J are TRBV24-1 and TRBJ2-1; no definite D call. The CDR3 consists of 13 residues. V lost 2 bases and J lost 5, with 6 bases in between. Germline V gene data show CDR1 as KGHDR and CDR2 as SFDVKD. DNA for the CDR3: TGTGCCACCAGTGATTCCCCTAACAATGAGCAGTTCTTC. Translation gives CATSDSPNNEQFF.